This T cell receptor beta chain was sequenced in a study of beta chain features in type 1 diabetes. By share of the sample, this clone is medium-sized. What it recognizes is unknown. The authors reverse transcribed all of the isolated RNA, so sequencing captured expressed TCRB transcripts. Libraries were prepared by immunoSEQ multiplex PCR; TCRdb keeps only in-frame clonotypes and omits some of them. The sample records 10,000 to 15,000 clones, about 42% being singletons. Germline assignment: CDR1 SGHTA and CDR2 FQGNSA. V lost 1 base and J 0 bases, leaving 11 bases between the germline ends. This CDR3 comprises 16 residues. Study findings and constraints: The study left unresolved whether HLA type influences TCRB rearrangement.

The rearrangement links TRBV7-2 to TRBJ2-3; the D gene is possibly TRBD2 (6 bases). The source of this sequence is a man between 18 and 35 years old in good health. The material sequenced was stem cell memory CD4+ T cells from blood. Written as DNA, the CDR3 is TGTGCCAGCAGCTTAGTTGGTAGCGGAAGCACAGATACGCAGTATTTT. It is translated as CASSLVGSGSTDTQYF.